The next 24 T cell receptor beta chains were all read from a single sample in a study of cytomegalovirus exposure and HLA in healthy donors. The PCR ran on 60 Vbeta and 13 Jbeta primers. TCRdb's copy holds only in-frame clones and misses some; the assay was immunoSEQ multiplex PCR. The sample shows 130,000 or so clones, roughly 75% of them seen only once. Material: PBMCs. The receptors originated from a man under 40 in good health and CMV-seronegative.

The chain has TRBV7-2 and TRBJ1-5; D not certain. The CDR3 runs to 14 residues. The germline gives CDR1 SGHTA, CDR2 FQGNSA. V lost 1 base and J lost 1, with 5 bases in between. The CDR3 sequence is CASSLGQSNQPQHF. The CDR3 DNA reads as TGTGCCAGCAGCTTAGGGCAGAGCAATCAGCCCCAGCATTTT.

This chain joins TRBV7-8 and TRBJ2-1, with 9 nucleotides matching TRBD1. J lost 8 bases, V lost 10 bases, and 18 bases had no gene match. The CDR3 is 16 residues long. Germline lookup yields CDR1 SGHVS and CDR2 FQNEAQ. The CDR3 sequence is CATPKLGDRERYEQFF. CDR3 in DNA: TGTGCCACCCCGAAGCTGGGGGACAGGGAGAGGTATGAGCAGTTCTTC.

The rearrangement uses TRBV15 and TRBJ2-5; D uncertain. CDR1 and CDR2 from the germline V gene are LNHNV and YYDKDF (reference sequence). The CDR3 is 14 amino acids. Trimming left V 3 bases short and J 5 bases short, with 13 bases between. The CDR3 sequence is CATSRHAIMETQYF. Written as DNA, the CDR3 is TGTGCCACCAGCAGGCATGCTATCATGGAGACCCAGTACTTC.

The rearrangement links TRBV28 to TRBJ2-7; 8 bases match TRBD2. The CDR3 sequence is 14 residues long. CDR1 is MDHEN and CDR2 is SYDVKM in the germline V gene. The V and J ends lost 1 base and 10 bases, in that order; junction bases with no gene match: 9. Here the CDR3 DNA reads TGTGCCAGCAGTTTATCCTGGACTAGCCCCGACCAGTACTTC. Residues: CASSLSWTSPDQYF.

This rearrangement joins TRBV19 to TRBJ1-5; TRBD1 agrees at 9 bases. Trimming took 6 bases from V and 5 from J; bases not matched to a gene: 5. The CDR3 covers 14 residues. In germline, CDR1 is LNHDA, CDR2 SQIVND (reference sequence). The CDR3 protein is CASRTGGLDQPQHF. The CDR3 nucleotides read TGTGCCAGTAGGACAGGGGGTCTGGATCAGCCCCAGCATTTT.

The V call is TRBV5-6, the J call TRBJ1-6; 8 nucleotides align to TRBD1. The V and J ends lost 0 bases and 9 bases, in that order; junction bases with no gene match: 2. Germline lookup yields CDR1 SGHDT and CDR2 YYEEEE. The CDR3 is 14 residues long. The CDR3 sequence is CASSLGQGASPLHF. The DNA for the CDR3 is TGTGCCAGCAGCTTGGGTCAGGGGGCTTCACCCCTCCACTTT.

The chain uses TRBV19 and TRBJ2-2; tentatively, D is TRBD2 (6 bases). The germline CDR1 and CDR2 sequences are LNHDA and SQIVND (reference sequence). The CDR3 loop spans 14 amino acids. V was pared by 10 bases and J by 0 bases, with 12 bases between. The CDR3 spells CATGLAPNTGELFF. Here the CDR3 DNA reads TGTGCCACCGGGCTAGCGCCGAACACCGGGGAGCTGTTTTTT. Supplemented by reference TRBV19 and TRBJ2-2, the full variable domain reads DGGITQSPKYLFRKEGQNVTLSCEQNLNHDAMYWYRQDPGQGLRLIYYSQIVNDFQKGDIAEGYSVSREKKESFPLTVTSAQKNPTAFYLCATGLAPNTGELFFGEGSRLTVL.

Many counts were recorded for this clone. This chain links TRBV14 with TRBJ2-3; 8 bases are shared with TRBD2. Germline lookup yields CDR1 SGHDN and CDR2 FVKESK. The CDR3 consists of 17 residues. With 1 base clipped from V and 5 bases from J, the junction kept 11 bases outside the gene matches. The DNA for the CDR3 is TGTGCCAGCAGCCAAGCTACTAGCGGACCCACGGTAGATACGCAGTATTTT. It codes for CASSQATSGPTVDTQYF.

The CDR3 DNA reads as TGTGCCAGTAGTACTAGGACAGCCTATTACCTCAACACTGAAGCTTTCTTT. Protein: CASSTRTAYYLNTEAFF. This rearrangement joins TRBV19 to TRBJ1-1, with D tentatively TRBD1 (6 bases). Trimming took off 4 bases at V and 2 bases at J, with 20 bases between the two ends. CDR1 is LNHDA, CDR2 SQIVND, per germline (reference sequence). CDR3 length: 17 residues.

The CDR3 reads CASSPGTGIHNEQFF. Written as DNA, the CDR3 is TGTGCCAGCAGCCCTGGGACAGGGATCCACAATGAGCAGTTCTTC. The V call is TRBV5-6, the J call TRBJ2-1; 9 positions agree with TRBD1. There are 15 residues in the CDR3. Germline CDR1 reads SGHDT; CDR2 reads YYEEEE. V trimming: 4 bases; J trimming: 5 bases; junction bases outside the gene matches: 7.

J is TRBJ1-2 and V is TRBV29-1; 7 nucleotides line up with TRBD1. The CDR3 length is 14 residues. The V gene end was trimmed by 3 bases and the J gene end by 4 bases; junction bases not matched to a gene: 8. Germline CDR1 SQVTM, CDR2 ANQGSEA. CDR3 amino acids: CSVEAFGTAYGYTF. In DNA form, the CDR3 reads TGCAGCGTTGAGGCTTTCGGGACAGCCTATGGCTACACCTTC.

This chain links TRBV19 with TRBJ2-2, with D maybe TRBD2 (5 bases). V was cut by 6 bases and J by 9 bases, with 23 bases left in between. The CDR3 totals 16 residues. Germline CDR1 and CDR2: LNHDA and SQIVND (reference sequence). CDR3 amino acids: CASRPREGGEVRELFF. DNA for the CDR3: TGTGCCAGTAGGCCGCGCGAGGGTGGAGAGGTCAGGGAGCTGTTTTTT.

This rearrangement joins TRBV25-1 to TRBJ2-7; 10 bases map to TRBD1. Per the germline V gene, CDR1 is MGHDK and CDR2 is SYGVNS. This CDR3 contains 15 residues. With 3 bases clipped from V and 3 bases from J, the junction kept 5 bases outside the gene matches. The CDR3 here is CASSEGGQGFYEQYF. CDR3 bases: TGTGCCAGCAGTGAGGGGGGACAGGGGTTCTACGAGCAGTACTTC.

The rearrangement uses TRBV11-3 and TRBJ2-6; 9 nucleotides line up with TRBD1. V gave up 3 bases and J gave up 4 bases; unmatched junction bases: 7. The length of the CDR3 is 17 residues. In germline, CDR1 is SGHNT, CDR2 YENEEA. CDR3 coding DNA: TGTGCCAGCAGCTTGGGACAGGGTTTAACGGGGGCCAACGTCCTGACTTTC. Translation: CASSLGQGLTGANVLTF.

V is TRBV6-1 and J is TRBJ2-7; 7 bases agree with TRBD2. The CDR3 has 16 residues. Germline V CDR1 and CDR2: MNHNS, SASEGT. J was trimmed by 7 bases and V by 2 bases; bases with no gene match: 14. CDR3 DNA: TGTGCCAGCAGTGAACTGGGGCGGGTTTGGGGGGGGGAGCAGTACTTC. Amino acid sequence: CASSELGRVWGGEQYF.

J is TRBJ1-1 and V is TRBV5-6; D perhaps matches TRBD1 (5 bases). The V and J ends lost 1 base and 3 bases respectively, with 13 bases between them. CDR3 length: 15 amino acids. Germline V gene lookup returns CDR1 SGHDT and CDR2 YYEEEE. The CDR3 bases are TGTGCCAGCAGCTTGCTGAGGAAGGGGTACACTGAAGCTTTCTTT. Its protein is CASSLLRKGYTEAFF.

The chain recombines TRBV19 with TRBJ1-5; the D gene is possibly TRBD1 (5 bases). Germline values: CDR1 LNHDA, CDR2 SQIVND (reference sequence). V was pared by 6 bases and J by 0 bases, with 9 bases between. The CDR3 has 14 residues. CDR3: CASRIGGSNQPQHF. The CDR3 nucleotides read TGTGCCAGTAGAATCGGGGGTAGCAATCAGCCCCAGCATTTT. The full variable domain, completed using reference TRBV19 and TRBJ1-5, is DGGITQSPKYLFRKEGQNVTLSCEQNLNHDAMYWYRQDPGQGLRLIYYSQIVNDFQKGDIAEGYSVSREKKESFPLTVTSAQKNPTAFYLCASRIGGSNQPQHFGDGTRLSIL.

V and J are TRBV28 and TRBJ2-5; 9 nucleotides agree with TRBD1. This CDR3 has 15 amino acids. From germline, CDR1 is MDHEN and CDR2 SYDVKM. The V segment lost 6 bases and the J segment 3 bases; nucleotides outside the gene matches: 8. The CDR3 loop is CASSRPGTGKETQYF. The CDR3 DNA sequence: TGTGCCAGCAGCCGCCCGGGGACAGGGAAAGAGACCCAGTACTTC.

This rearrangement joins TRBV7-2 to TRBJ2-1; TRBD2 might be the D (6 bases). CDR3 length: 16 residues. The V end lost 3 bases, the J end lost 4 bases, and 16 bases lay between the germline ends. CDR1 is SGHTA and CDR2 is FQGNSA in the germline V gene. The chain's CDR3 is CASSFQGGGSYNEQFF. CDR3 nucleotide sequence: TGTGCCAGCAGCTTCCAGGGTGGGGGGTCATACAATGAGCAGTTCTTC.

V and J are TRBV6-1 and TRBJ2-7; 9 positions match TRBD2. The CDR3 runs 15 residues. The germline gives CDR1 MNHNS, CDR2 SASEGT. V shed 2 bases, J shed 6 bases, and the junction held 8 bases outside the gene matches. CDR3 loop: CASSELISGGSEQYF. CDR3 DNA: TGTGCCAGCAGTGAATTGATTAGCGGGGGCTCCGAGCAGTACTTC.

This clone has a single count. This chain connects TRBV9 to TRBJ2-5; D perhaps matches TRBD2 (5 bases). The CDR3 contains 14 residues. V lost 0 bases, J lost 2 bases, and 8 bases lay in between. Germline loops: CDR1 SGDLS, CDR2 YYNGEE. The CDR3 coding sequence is TGTGCCAGCAGCGTAGGCTCGGGACAAGAGACCCAGTACTTC. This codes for CASSVGSGQETQYF.

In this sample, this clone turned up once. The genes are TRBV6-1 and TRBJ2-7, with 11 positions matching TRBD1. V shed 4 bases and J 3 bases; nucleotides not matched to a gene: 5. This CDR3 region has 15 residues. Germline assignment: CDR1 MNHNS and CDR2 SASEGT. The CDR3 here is CASSGPGQGVYEQYF. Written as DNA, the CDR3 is TGTGCCAGCAGTGGACCGGGACAGGGGGTCTACGAGCAGTACTTC.

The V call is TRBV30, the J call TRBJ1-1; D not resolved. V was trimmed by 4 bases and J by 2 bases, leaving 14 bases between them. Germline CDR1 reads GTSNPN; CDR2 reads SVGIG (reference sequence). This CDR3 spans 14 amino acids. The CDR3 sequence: CAWMTPGLNTEAFF. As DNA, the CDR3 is TGTGCCTGGATGACCCCGGGGTTAAACACTGAAGCTTTCTTT. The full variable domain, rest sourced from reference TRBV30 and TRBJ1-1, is SQTIHQWPATLVQPVGSPLSLECTVEGTSNPNLYWYRQAAGRGLQLLFYSVGIGQISSEVPQNLSASRPQDRQFILSSKKLLLSDSGFYLCAWMTPGLNTEAFFGQGTRLTVV.

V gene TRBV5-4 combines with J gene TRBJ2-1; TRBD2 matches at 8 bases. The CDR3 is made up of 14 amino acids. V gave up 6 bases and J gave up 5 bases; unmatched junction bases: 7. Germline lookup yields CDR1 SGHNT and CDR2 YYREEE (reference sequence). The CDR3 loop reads CASTVAGRNNEQFF. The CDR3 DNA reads TGTGCCAGCACCGTAGCGGGGAGGAACAATGAGCAGTTCTTC.